The 3 T cell receptor beta chains listed next were all sequenced from one sample in a study of read filtering for tumor transcriptome and immune sequencing. The library was built from around 0.4 ug RNA with molecular barcoded adaptors for alpha/delta and beta/gamma chains. MiXCR, applied by TCRdb to the reads, yields one record per CDR3 protein. Of 39,000 or so distinct CDR3 sequences detected, 10% to 15% appear once; the ten largest clones hold 30%. Sequencing was performed on a population of CD138-negative cells sorted from bone marrow. Receptors were obtained from a donor over 35 with multiple myeloma.

About this clonotype itself: Given the absence of the conserved phenylalanine or tryptophan at the CDR3 end, a read error is likely. The chain links TRBV6-5 to TRBJ1-1; D unclear. The V and J ends lost 2 bases and 9 bases respectively, with 16 bases between them. CDR1 and CDR2 (germline): MNHEY, SVGAGI. This CDR3 has 14 residues. The DNA for the CDR3 is TGTGCCAGCAGTTACCCCGCCAGCGACTCTAAAGCTTTCTCT. This codes for CASSYPASDSKAFS.

This clonotype was observed at least ten times. The chain couples TRBV6-6 to TRBJ2-3; 10 positions agree with TRBD2. V was pared by 6 bases and J by 0 bases, with 6 bases of the junction left unmatched. This CDR3 spans 16 amino acids. In germline, CDR1 is MNHNY, CDR2 SVGAGI (reference sequence). In DNA, the CDR3 is TGTGCCAGCAGGCCTACTAGCGGGACTAGCACAGATACGCAGTATTTT. As protein: CASRPTSGTSTDTQYF.

This clonotype is judged medium-sized. This CDR3 is CASSPGTGAYNEQFF. The CDR3 region has the DNA TGTGCCAGCAGCCCTGGGACAGGGGCATACAATGAGCAGTTCTTC. V and J are TRBV7-8 and TRBJ2-1; 10 bases map to TRBD1. The CDR3 runs 15 residues. CDR1 and CDR2 (germline): SGHVS, FQNEAQ. Trimming at V came to 5 bases and at J to 4 bases, leaving 5 bases not matched to a gene.